These 27 T cell receptor beta chains came from one sample sequenced in a study of T cell responses to AZD1222 COVID-19 vaccine. Generated by immunoSEQ multiplex PCR, the TCRdb table keeps only in-frame clones and is missing some. The sample records around 120,000 clones, over 75% being singletons. The source material was peripheral blood, sampled on day 0 of MenACWY control vaccination. These receptors all come from an adult in good health.

This clone was recorded once. The gene calls are TRBV28 and TRBJ1-2, with D maybe TRBD1 (5 bases). CDR3 length equals 11 residues. With 11 bases removed from V and 2 bases from J, the gap between germline ends came to 9 bases. Per germline, CDR1 MDHEN and CDR2 SYDVKM. The CDR3 DNA reads as TGTGCCTACTCAGGGAACTATGGCTACACCTTC. Its protein is CAYSGNYGYTF.

This rearrangement joins TRBV12-3 or TRBV12-4 to TRBJ1-5, with 8 bases identical to TRBD1. There are 13 residues in the CDR3. V shed 3 bases, J shed 6 bases, and the junction held 1 base outside the gene matches. The CDR3 DNA follows: TGTGCCAGCAGTTTCGACAGGGGTCAGCCCCAGCATTTT. Translating gives CASSFDRGQPQHF.

For the CDR3, the DNA is TGTGCCACCACCTCGGGCGGCCAAAATTCACCCCTCCACTTT. The encoded protein is CATTSGGQNSPLHF. The J gene is TRBJ1-6, the V gene TRBV7-9; no reliable D call. Germline lookup yields CDR1 SEHNR and CDR2 FQNEAQ (reference sequence). V was pared by 10 bases and J by 7 bases, with 17 bases between. The CDR3 sequence is 14 residues long.

This sequence joins TRBV2 and TRBJ2-1; D may be TRBD1 (6 bases). There are 13 residues in the CDR3. Germline CDR1 is SNHLY and CDR2 is FYNNEI. The V end was cut by 6 bases, the J end by 3 bases, with 9 bases between. The CDR3 DNA is TGTGCCAGCAGCCAGGGGTTCTACAATGAGCAGTTCTTC. The encoded protein is CASSQGFYNEQFF.

This rearrangement joins TRBV24-1 to TRBJ2-5; 11 bases match TRBD1. The CDR3 runs to 17 residues. The germline CDR1 and CDR2 sequences are KGHDR and SFDVKD. The trim removed 4 bases at V and 5 bases at J, leaving 11 bases unmatched. CDR3 region: CATSDPEGQGVWETQYF. The CDR3 DNA sequence: TGTGCCACCAGTGACCCGGAGGGACAGGGGGTTTGGGAGACCCAGTACTTC.

This chain uses TRBV4-2 with TRBJ1-5; 11 bases line up with TRBD1. This CDR3 is 14 amino acids long. Trimming removed 4 bases from V and 9 bases from J; junction bases left unmatched: 5. CDR1 and CDR2 from the germline V gene are LGHNA and YNFKEQ. CDR3 residues: CASSPGTGGTPQHF. The CDR3, as DNA: TGTGCCAGCAGCCCTGGGACAGGGGGGACGCCCCAGCATTTT.

The chain uses TRBV21-1 and TRBJ2-4; the table's D call TRBD2 went unverified against the DNA. TRBV21-1 is marked as a pseudogene. This CDR3 is built from 17 residues. This CDR3 reads CASSKAADKLAKNIQYF. The CDR3 bases are TGTGCCAGCAGCAAAGCAGCGGATAAACTAGCCAAAAACATTCAGTACTTC.

V is TRBV21-1 and J is TRBJ1-2. TRBV21-1 is listed as a pseudogene. The CDR3 has 14 amino acids. In DNA, the CDR3 is TGTGCCAGCAGCACTCGGGACCGACATATGCACTACACCTTC. As protein: CASSTRDRHMHYTF.

The genes are TRBV19 and TRBJ2-7; 9 bases map to TRBD1. CDR3 length: 15 residues. Germline lookup yields CDR1 LNHDA and CDR2 SQIVND (reference sequence). J was trimmed by 3 bases and V by 4 bases; bases with no gene match: 7. This CDR3 reads CASSSPGTGSYEQYF. For the CDR3, the DNA is TGTGCCAGTAGTAGCCCAGGGACAGGGAGCTACGAGCAGTACTTC.

V usage is TRBV25-1 and J usage is TRBJ2-3, with D tentatively TRBD1 (6 bases). CDR1 is MGHDK and CDR2 is SYGVNS in the germline V gene. This CDR3 has 17 amino acids. Trimming stripped 5 bases from V and 5 bases from J, with 23 bases between. DNA for the CDR3: TGTGCCAGCAGTCCACATATAAACAGGGACCTCAAAGATACGCAGTATTTT. Translating gives CASSPHINRDLKDTQYF.

This chain connects TRBV29-1 to TRBJ2-7; tentatively, D is TRBD1 or TRBD2 (6 bases each). The CDR3 runs 14 residues. The V and J ends lost 5 bases and 2 bases respectively, with 16 bases between them. Germline values: CDR1 SQVTM, CDR2 ANQGSEA. The CDR3 reads CSVTGGLNAYEQYF. CDR3 DNA: TGCAGCGTTACCGGGGGCCTTAATGCCTACGAGCAGTACTTC.

The rearrangement joins TRBV6-2 or TRBV6-3 to TRBJ1-5; D ambiguous. From germline, CDR1 is MNHEY and CDR2 SVGEGT. V shed 6 bases and J shed 2 bases, with 17 bases lying between them. CDR3 length: 16 residues. CDR3 sequence: CASSRPSGFGNQPQHF. CDR3 DNA: TGTGCCAGCAGCCGCCCCAGCGGGTTTGGCAATCAGCCCCAGCATTTT.

The J gene is TRBJ1-5, the V gene TRBV6-2 or TRBV6-3, with D possibly TRBD1 on 6 matching bases. The germline V gene encodes CDR1 MNHEY and CDR2 SVGEGT. The CDR3 has 14 amino acids. Trimming left V 0 bases short and J 7 bases short, with 10 bases between. CDR3: CASSYSGAGQPQHF. CDR3 nucleotides: TGTGCCAGCAGTTACTCGGGGGCTGGCCAGCCCCAGCATTTT.

This chain joins TRBV7-2 and TRBJ2-3, with D perhaps given as TRBD1 or TRBD2 (5 bases each). Between the trimmed V and J ends, which lost 3 bases and 6 bases, there was a span of 13 bases. Germline CDR1 is SGHTA and CDR2 is FQGNSA. The CDR3 extends over 14 amino acids. The CDR3 loop reads CASSFARGGDTQYF. CDR3 sequence (DNA): TGTGCCAGCAGCTTTGCACGGGGCGGTGATACGCAGTATTTT.

The chain is built from TRBV11-3 and TRBJ1-2, with a possible D match to TRBD1 (5 bases). Trimming shortened V by 1 base and J by 2 bases, and 17 bases separated the two germline ends. There are 17 residues in the CDR3. Germline V gene lookup returns CDR1 SGHNT and CDR2 YENEEA. The CDR3: CASSLGTGKVRNYGYTF. As DNA, the CDR3 is TGTGCCAGCAGCTTAGGAACAGGTAAAGTCCGGAACTATGGCTACACCTTC.

The chain carries TRBV24-1 and TRBJ1-5, with 7 bases fitting TRBD1. The CDR3 loop spans 17 amino acids. V lost 5 bases and J lost 1; bases outside the gene matches: 10. Germline V lookup: CDR1 KGHDR, CDR2 SFDVKD. The CDR3: CATSGRQGGGSNQPQHF. CDR3 bases: TGTGCCACCAGTGGCCGACAGGGCGGAGGAAGCAATCAGCCCCAGCATTTT.

This chain uses TRBV6-5 with TRBJ2-7; D unresolved. V lost 4 bases and J lost 3, with 7 bases in between. This CDR3 has 12 amino acids. Germline CDR1 is MNHEY and CDR2 is SVGAGI. CDR3 loop: CASSSMDYEQYF. The CDR3 DNA sequence: TGTGCCAGCAGTTCTATGGACTACGAGCAGTACTTC.

V gene TRBV28 combines with J gene TRBJ1-1; 9 nucleotides agree with TRBD1. After removal of 6 bases from V and 3 bases from J, the junction contained 8 bases not matched to a gene. The germline V gene encodes CDR1 MDHEN and CDR2 SYDVKM. CDR3 length: 15 residues. For the CDR3, the DNA is TGTGCCAGCAGACAGGGGGCAATGGAGGACACTGAAGCTTTCTTT. Its translation: CASRQGAMEDTEAFF.

The J gene is TRBJ1-5, the V gene TRBV30; D might be TRBD1 (5 bases). V was clipped by 3 bases and J by 6 bases, with 15 bases between them. CDR1 is GTSNPN and CDR2 is SVGIG in the germline V gene (reference sequence). The CDR3 is 14 amino acids. This chain's CDR3 is CAWRKGQAGQPQHF. The DNA of the CDR3 is TGTGCCTGGAGGAAGGGGCAGGCCGGTCAGCCCCAGCATTTT.

This clone showed up just a few times. This sequence joins TRBV14 and TRBJ1-4; D is unclear. The V gene's germline CDR1 is SGHDN and CDR2 FVKESK. The CDR3 runs 13 residues. V was trimmed by 0 bases and J by 8 bases, leaving 7 bases between them. CDR3 nucleotide sequence: TGTGCCAGCAGCCAAGATTTAGGCGAAAAACTGTTTTTT. Translating it yields CASSQDLGEKLFF.

The chain recombines TRBV3-1 (or the pseudogene TRBV3-2) with TRBJ1-4, with D uncertain. Germline CDR1 LGHDT, CDR2 YNNKEL (reference sequence). This CDR3 region has 13 residues. Between the trimmed V and J ends, which lost 0 bases and 11 bases, there was a span of 10 bases. The CDR3 loop is CASSQDDTGKLFF. The CDR3 DNA reads TGTGCCAGCAGCCAAGATGACACGGGTAAACTGTTTTTT.

In DNA, the CDR3 is TGTGCCAGCTCGACAGGGGGCGGCGATAATTCACCCCTCCACTTT. Translating gives CASSTGGGDNSPLHF. This chain connects TRBV18 to TRBJ1-6, with 10 bases lining up with TRBD1. Trimming took 6 bases from V and 5 from J; bases not matched to a gene: 4. Germline CDR1 is KGHSH and CDR2 is LQKENI. This CDR3 is built from 15 residues.

This clone was observed a single time. The V gene is TRBV6-5, the J gene TRBJ1-1; TRBD1 is a possible D gene (5 bases). V lost 6 bases to trimming and J lost 0 bases, with 8 bases between them. This CDR3 is built from 13 residues. Germline V gene lookup returns CDR1 MNHEY and CDR2 SVGAGI. In DNA, the CDR3 is TGTGCCAGCAGCTTACAGGTGAACACTGAAGCTTTCTTT. Its translation: CASSLQVNTEAFF.

This chain connects TRBV6-2 or TRBV6-3 to TRBJ2-7; D possibly corresponds to TRBD2 (6 bases). CDR3 length: 15 amino acids. V gave up 7 bases and J gave up 5 bases, with 21 bases separating them. Germline values: CDR1 MNHEY, CDR2 SVGEGT. In DNA form, the CDR3 reads TGTGCCAGCACCCCGGGGTCTTGGGAGGACCACGAGCAGTACTTC. The encoded protein is CASTPGSWEDHEQYF.

Concerning this clone itself: One end of the junction does not line up with germline, which may come from a read error. This rearrangement joins TRBV4-2 to TRBJ2-1; D remains unclear. CDR1 is LGHNA and CDR2 is YNFKEQ in the germline V gene. The CDR3 has 12 residues. The CDR3 DNA reads TGTGCTAGCAGCCAAGATGGGAATGAGCAGTTCTTC. It codes for CASSQDGNEQFF.

This clone was observed a few times. The chain combines TRBV18 with TRBJ1-2; 8 bases map to TRBD1. Losses at the gene ends were 2 bases for V and 2 bases for J; bases not matched to a gene: 4. This CDR3 is built from 15 residues. Germline CDR1 KGHSH, CDR2 LQKENI. Here the CDR3 reads CASSPGAGGNYGYTF. The CDR3 DNA follows: TGTGCCAGCTCACCAGGGGCAGGGGGCAACTATGGCTACACCTTC.

The rearrangement links TRBV10-1 to TRBJ1-5, with D perhaps matching TRBD1 (5 bases). Germline loops: CDR1 WNHNN, CDR2 SYGVQD (reference sequence). V shed 8 bases and J shed 7 bases, with 27 bases lying between them. This CDR3 spans 17 amino acids. The CDR3 reads CASSKGPRGYQRQPQHF. CDR3 DNA sequence: TGCGCCAGCTCCAAGGGACCGAGGGGCTATCAGAGGCAGCCCCAGCATTTT.